This TCR beta chain was captured by sequencing in a study of monozygotic twins with inflammatory bowel disease. Study conclusions and caveats: Whereas healthy co-twins had higher TCRbeta diversity (inverse Simpson), IBD patients had lower diversity. Especially with disease activity, IBD patients shared fewer clonotypes with others than healthy twins did.

Total RNA isolation used whole blood (no T cell sorting was performed). The germline gives CDR1 SQVTM, CDR2 ANQGSEA. The CDR3 runs to 14 residues. Addition of UMIs with a 6-nucleotide sample barcode was achieved by template switching. TCRdb re-analyzed the 5' RACE reads; it lists each CDR3 protein once, without DNA. This listing includes nearly 450,000 distinct CDR3 sequences. On this clonotype itself: Antigen specificity is unknown.

The chain carries TRBV29-1 and TRBJ1-2; TCRdb returns TRBD1, unconfirmable since there is no DNA. This sequence originates from a human donor with ulcerative colitis or Crohn's disease, or a healthy co-twin of an affected twin (not recorded which). Sequenced sample: blood. The CDR3: CSATKQDMNYGYTF.